Below are 23 T cell receptor beta chains sequenced from a single sample in a study of blood T cell repertoires in COVID-19. Measured with immunoSEQ multiplex PCR; TCRdb has only the in-frame clones, and not every one. Altogether 250,000 to 300,000 clones are present, approximately 91% being singletons, with the ten largest covering 2% to 2.5%. Sequencing was carried out using peripheral blood. The receptors were sampled from a man between 45 and 60 years old with acute or convalescent COVID-19.

This clone is a singleton in its sample. This chain uses TRBV27 with TRBJ2-5, with TRBD2 as a possible D gene (7 bases). The germline V gene has CDR1 MNHEY and CDR2 SMNVEV (reference sequence). The V gene lost 4 bases and the J gene lost 4 bases, with 19 bases spanning the gap. This CDR3 comprises 16 residues. This chain's CDR3 is CASSSRGAGVRETQYF. CDR3 bases: TGTGCCAGCAGTTCCCGGGGGGCGGGGGTCAGAGAGACCCAGTACTTC.

In the case of this clone: This specimen includes other DNA sequences encoding the same CDR3. This chain connects TRBV6-5 to TRBJ1-6; TRBD1 matches 8 bases. The CDR3 length is 13 residues. The germline CDR1 and CDR2 sequences are MNHEY and SVGAGI. The V segment lost 6 bases and the J segment 13 bases; nucleotides outside the gene matches: 8. This CDR3 reads CASSGTGASPLHF. Here the CDR3 DNA reads TGTGCCAGCAGCGGGACAGGCGCGAGTCCCCTCCACTTT.

This clone was counted once. The chain uses TRBV7-3 and TRBJ2-1; 8 bases agree with TRBD1. Germline V CDR1 and CDR2: SGHTA, FQGTGA. Germline trimming cut 3 bases from V and 6 bases from J; bases unmatched to any gene: 1. The CDR3 consists of 13 residues. CDR3 sequence: CASSFTGGNEQFF. Written as DNA, the CDR3 is TGTGCCAGCAGCTTTACAGGGGGCAATGAGCAGTTCTTC.

Notes on this clone: The same CDR3 is also encoded by other DNA sequences in this sample. The genes are TRBV6-5 and TRBJ1-6; 7 nucleotides match TRBD1. CDR3 length: 14 residues. Germline V CDR1 and CDR2: MNHEY, SVGAGI. The trim removed 5 bases at V and 4 bases at J, leaving 2 bases unmatched. Here the CDR3 DNA reads TGTGCCAGCAGTCGGGACAGTTATAATTCACCCCTCCACTTT. Its translation is CASSRDSYNSPLHF.

V gene TRBV25-1 combines with J gene TRBJ1-1; possible D gene TRBD1, 5 bases. With 6 bases removed from V and 2 bases from J, the gap between germline ends came to 10 bases. The V gene's germline CDR1 is MGHDK and CDR2 SYGVNS. This CDR3 is built from 13 residues. CDR3 sequence reads: CASRMTVNTEAFF. The CDR3 nucleotides read TGTGCCAGCAGGATGACAGTAAACACTGAAGCTTTCTTT.

This sequence joins TRBV18 and TRBJ1-4; TRBD1 might be the D (6 bases). This CDR3 has 14 residues. Germline V gene sequence: CDR1 KGHSH, CDR2 LQKENI. Trimming removed 3 bases at V and 8 bases at J, with 13 bases between. The CDR3 DNA reads TGTGCCAGCTCACCTCGGAAGGGGGACGAAAAACTGTTTTTT. The encoded protein is CASSPRKGDEKLFF.

The chain recombines TRBV7-9 with TRBJ1-3, with D possibly matching TRBD1 (5 bases). V lost 6 bases, J lost 7 bases, and 19 bases lay in between. The CDR3 loop spans 15 amino acids. In germline, CDR1 is SEHNR, CDR2 FQNEAQ (reference sequence). The CDR3 nucleotides are TGTGCCAGCAGACCCTCGTCAGGGATAGGGAACACCATATATTTT. Its translation: CASRPSSGIGNTIYF.

The chain carries TRBV5-6 and TRBJ1-4; D perhaps matches TRBD1 (5 bases). Germline-derived CDR1 and CDR2 are SGHDT and YYEEEE. V was shortened by 4 bases and J by 4 bases, with 17 bases between the two germline ends. CDR3 length equals 16 residues. Here the CDR3 reads CASSPRFGQSNEKLFF. In DNA, the CDR3 is TGTGCCAGCAGCCCCCGGTTCGGACAAAGTAATGAAAAACTGTTTTTT.

In this sample, this clone turned up once. V usage is TRBV18 and J usage is TRBJ2-3, with D perhaps matching TRBD1 (6 bases). Germline V lookup: CDR1 KGHSH, CDR2 LQKENI. With 0 bases removed from V and 2 bases from J, the gap between germline ends came to 9 bases. The CDR3 loop spans 15 amino acids. CDR3 DNA: TGTGCCAGCTCACCACCTAACAGGGACACAGATACGCAGTATTTT. Encoded protein: CASSPPNRDTDTQYF.

This chain uses TRBV24-1 with TRBJ2-4, with 7 bases that match TRBD1. V dropped 8 bases and J dropped 2; count of bases not matched to a gene: 5. Germline V lookup: CDR1 KGHDR, CDR2 SFDVKD. The CDR3 is 14 amino acids. In nucleotides, the CDR3 is TGTGCCACCACACCGGGACAGACCAAAAACATTCAGTACTTC. This codes for CATTPGQTKNIQYF.

The rearrangement joins TRBV19 to TRBJ2-7; D perhaps matches TRBD2 (6 bases). The CDR3 length is 15 residues. CDR1 is LNHDA, CDR2 SQIVND, per germline (reference sequence). Deletions cut 6 bases from V and 2 bases from J, with 17 bases between. The chain's CDR3 is CASSLDLAIAYEQYF. Written as DNA, the CDR3 is TGTGCCAGTAGCCTCGATCTAGCGATTGCCTACGAGCAGTACTTC.

The chain employs TRBV7-9 and TRBJ1-2; D possibly corresponds to TRBD1 (6 bases). The CDR3 is made up of 14 amino acids. Trimming took off 3 bases at V and 4 bases at J, with 12 bases between the two ends. Germline assignment: CDR1 SEHNR and CDR2 FQNEAQ (reference sequence). CDR3 coding DNA: TGTGCCAGCAGCTTCAAAACAGGGTCCTATGGCTACACCTTC. Its translation: CASSFKTGSYGYTF.

The chain employs TRBV2 and TRBJ2-1; 11 positions match TRBD2. Germline CDR1 SNHLY, CDR2 FYNNEI. J lost 4 bases, V lost 8 bases, and 4 bases had no gene match. The CDR3 has 14 amino acids. CDR3 amino acids: CASQTSGVYNEQFF. DNA for the CDR3: TGTGCCAGCCAGACTAGCGGGGTTTACAATGAGCAGTTCTTC.

The V gene is TRBV10-2, the J gene TRBJ2-4; the D is unclear. V lost 6 bases and J lost 1, with 13 bases in between. From germline, CDR1 is WSHSY and CDR2 SAAADI. The CDR3 has 15 amino acids. CDR3 in DNA: TGCGCCAGCAGGACCCCGACAAGGGCCAAAAACATTCAGTACTTC. It translates to CASRTPTRAKNIQYF.

CDR3 nucleotide sequence: TGTGCCAGCAGCAGAGGGACTAGCGGGGCTTACACCGGGGAGCTGTTTTTT. Encoded protein: CASSRGTSGAYTGELFF. The chain uses TRBV7-9 and TRBJ2-2, with 13 bases aligning to TRBD2. CDR3 size: 17 residues. Germline V lookup: CDR1 SEHNR, CDR2 FQNEAQ (reference sequence). V dropped 5 bases and J dropped 3; count of bases not matched to a gene: 6.

This rearrangement joins TRBV4-2 to TRBJ2-7; TRBD1 matches 12 bases. Germline CDR1 and CDR2: LGHNA and YNFKEQ. This CDR3 contains 14 residues. The ends lost 6 bases at V and 7 bases at J; junction bases unmatched: 7. CDR3 bases: TGTGCCAGCAGACCGGGACAGGGGGCGGGGGAGCAGTACTTC. The encoded protein is CASRPGQGAGEQYF.

This chain connects TRBV4-1 to TRBJ2-7, with D maybe TRBD2 (5 bases). The germline V gene encodes CDR1 MGHRA and CDR2 YSYEKL. The CDR3 has 15 amino acids. V was trimmed by 0 bases and J by 2 bases, leaving 11 bases between them. The CDR3, as DNA: TGCGCCAGCAGCCAAGAAGGCCTGCGGGCCTACGAGCAGTACTTC. Amino acid sequence: CASSQEGLRAYEQYF.

This chain connects TRBV30 to TRBJ2-7, with D perhaps TRBD2 (6 bases). Trimming pared 3 bases from V and 5 bases from J, leaving 11 bases between. From germline, CDR1 is GTSNPN and CDR2 SVGIG (reference sequence). CDR3 length: 12 amino acids. CDR3 protein: CAWSPGGDEQYF. The CDR3 DNA is TGTGCCTGGAGCCCCGGGGGAGACGAGCAGTACTTC.

This chain links TRBV7-9 with TRBJ2-1, with 7 bases fitting TRBD1. The CDR3 contains 15 residues. The V and J ends lost 4 bases and 3 bases, in that order; junction bases with no gene match: 6. Germline V gene sequence: CDR1 SEHNR, CDR2 FQNEAQ (reference sequence). CDR3 DNA: TGTGCCAGCAGCTCACTGACAGGGAGCTACAATGAGCAGTTCTTC. Protein product: CASSSLTGSYNEQFF.

This clone occurred once. V gene TRBV5-1 combines with J gene TRBJ2-3, with a possible D match to TRBD2 (5 bases). The CDR3 consists of 14 residues. Looked up from germline, CDR1 is SGHRS and CDR2 is YFSETQ. The V and J ends lost 10 bases and 0 bases respectively, with 15 bases between them. This chain's CDR3 is CAARTGPSTDTQYF. The CDR3 DNA reads TGCGCCGCCCGGACTGGACCTAGCACAGATACGCAGTATTTT. Combining the CDR3 with reference TRBV5-1 and TRBJ2-3 gives the whole variable domain KAGVTQTPRYLIKTRGQQVTLSCSPISGHRSVSWYQQTPGQGLQFLFEYFSETQRNKGNFPGRFSGRQFSNSRSEMNVSTLELGDSALYLCAARTGPSTDTQYFGPGTRLTVL.

The chain has TRBV12-5 and TRBJ2-1; D remains ambiguous. This CDR3 is built from 13 residues. V was clipped by 2 bases and J by 6 bases, with 8 bases between them. Germline lookup yields CDR1 LGHNT and CDR2 FRNRAP. CDR3 region: CASGLNSPNEQFF. Written as DNA, the CDR3 is TGTGCTAGTGGTTTGAATAGTCCCAATGAGCAGTTCTTC.

The gene calls are TRBV30 and TRBJ2-2; D not certain. CDR1 is GTSNPN and CDR2 is SVGIG in the germline V gene (reference sequence). Between the trimmed V and J ends, which lost 4 bases and 1 base, there was a span of 4 bases. The CDR3 sequence is 12 residues long. DNA of the CDR3: TGTGCCTGGACAGTGAACACCGGGGAGCTGTTTTTT. Translated: CAWTVNTGELFF.

The chain carries TRBV11-3 and TRBJ2-5; D not resolved. The ends were cut back, 1 base at V and 5 bases at J, with 8 bases in the middle. The CDR3 covers 13 residues. Germline CDR1 reads SGHNT; CDR2 reads YENEEA. CDR3 sequence: CASSLGGKETQYF. The CDR3 DNA reads TGTGCCAGCAGCTTAGGAGGAAAGGAGACCCAGTACTTC.